This T cell receptor beta chain was retrieved from a study of blood T cell repertoires in COVID-19. In the study overall: Researchers got acute and convalescent COVID-19 samples from the United States, Italy and Spain. From T cells, B-cell-depleted T cells, or PBMCs came the material, which was cDNA or gDNA.

Study processing details: Amplifying reference gene primers gave estimates of nucleated cell counts. Using immunoSEQ multiplex PCR, the repertoire was profiled, and TCRdb retains in-frame clones only, with some absent. V, J and clone size derive from that table, while D and trimming were established from the DNA sequence. The repertoire holds about 48,000 clones, with 70% to 90% as singletons. The germline gives CDR1 SGHAT, CDR2 FQNNGV. The junction had 8 bases not matched to a gene; V was cut back by 6 bases and J by 3 bases. The CDR3 is made up of 15 amino acids. The chain links TRBV11-2 to TRBJ2-7, with 10 bases aligning to TRBD1. The sequence derives from a woman over 75 with COVID-19, enrolled during active disease. The sequenced sample was peripheral blood. The CDR3, as DNA: TGTGCCAGCAGATACATTCGGGACAGGGGCTACGAGCAGTACTTC. Translating gives CASRYIRDRGYEQYF. Looking up the rest from reference TRBV11-2 and TRBJ2-7 gives the full variable domain: EAGVAQSPRYKIIEKRQSVAFWCNPISGHATLYWYQQILGQGPKLLIQFQNNGVVDDSQLPKDRFSAERLKGVDSTLKIQPAKLEDSAVYLCASRYIRDRGYEQYFGPGTRLTVT.